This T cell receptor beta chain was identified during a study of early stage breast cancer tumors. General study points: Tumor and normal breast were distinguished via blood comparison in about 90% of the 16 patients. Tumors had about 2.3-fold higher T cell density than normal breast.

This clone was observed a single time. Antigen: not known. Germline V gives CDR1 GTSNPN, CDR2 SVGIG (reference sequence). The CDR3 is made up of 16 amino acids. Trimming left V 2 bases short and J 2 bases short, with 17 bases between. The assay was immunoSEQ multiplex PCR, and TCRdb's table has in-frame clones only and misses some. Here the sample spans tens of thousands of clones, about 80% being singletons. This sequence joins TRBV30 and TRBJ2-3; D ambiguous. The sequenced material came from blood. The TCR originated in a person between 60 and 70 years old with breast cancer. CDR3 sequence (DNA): TGTGCCTGGAGTCAACATCCAGACTTCACCACAGATACGCAGTATTTT. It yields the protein CAWSQHPDFTTDTQYF.